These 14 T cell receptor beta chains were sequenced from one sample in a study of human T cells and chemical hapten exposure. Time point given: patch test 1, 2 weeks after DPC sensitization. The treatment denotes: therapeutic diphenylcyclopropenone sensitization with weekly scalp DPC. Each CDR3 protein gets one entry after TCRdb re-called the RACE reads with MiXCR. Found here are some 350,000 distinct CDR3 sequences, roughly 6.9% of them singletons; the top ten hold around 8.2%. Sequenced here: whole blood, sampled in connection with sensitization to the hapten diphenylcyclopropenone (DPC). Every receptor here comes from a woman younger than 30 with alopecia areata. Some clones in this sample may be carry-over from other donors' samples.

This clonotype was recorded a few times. As DNA, the CDR3 is TGCGCCAGCACCATCCAGAACAGCTACACTGAAGCTTTCTTT. Amino acids: CASTIQNSYTEAFF. The genes are TRBV10-1 and TRBJ1-1, with D unresolved. The CDR3 has 14 residues. Germline assignment: CDR1 WNHNN and CDR2 SYGVQD (reference sequence). V lost 7 bases, J lost 3 bases, and 15 bases lay in between.

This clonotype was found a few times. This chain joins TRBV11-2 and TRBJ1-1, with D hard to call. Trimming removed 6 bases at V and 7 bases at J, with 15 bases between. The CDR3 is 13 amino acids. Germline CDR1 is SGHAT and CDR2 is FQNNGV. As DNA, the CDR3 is TGTGCCAGCAGTTCCACCGAAGTCGGTGAAGCTTTCTTT. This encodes CASSSTEVGEAFF.

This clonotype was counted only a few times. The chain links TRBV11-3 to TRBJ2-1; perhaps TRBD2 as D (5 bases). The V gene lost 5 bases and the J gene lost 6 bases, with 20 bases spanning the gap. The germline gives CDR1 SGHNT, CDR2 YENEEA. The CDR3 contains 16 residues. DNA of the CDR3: TGTGCCAGCAGCCTCTACGGGGATGGGCCCTCCAATGAGCAGTTCTTC. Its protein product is CASSLYGDGPSNEQFF.

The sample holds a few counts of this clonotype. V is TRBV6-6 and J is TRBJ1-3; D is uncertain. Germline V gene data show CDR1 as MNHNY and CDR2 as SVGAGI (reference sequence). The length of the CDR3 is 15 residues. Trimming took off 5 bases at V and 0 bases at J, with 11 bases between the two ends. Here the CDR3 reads CASSPDGSSGNTIYF. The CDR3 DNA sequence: TGTGCCAGCAGTCCGGACGGGAGCTCTGGAAACACCATATATTTT.

This chain's CDR3 is CAARRGGRDTQYF. For the CDR3, the DNA is TGTGCCGCTCGGCGGGGGGGGAGAGATACGCAGTATTTT. The gene calls are TRBV19 and TRBJ2-3; TRBD2 matches at 9 bases. In germline, CDR1 is LNHDA, CDR2 SQIVND (reference sequence). With V trimmed by 11 bases and J by 5 bases, 8 bases remained unmatched. The CDR3 is made up of 13 amino acids.

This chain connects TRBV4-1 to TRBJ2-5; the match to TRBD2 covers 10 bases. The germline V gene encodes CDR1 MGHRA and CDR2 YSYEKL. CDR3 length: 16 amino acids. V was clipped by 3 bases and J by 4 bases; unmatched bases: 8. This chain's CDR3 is CASSQELAGFRETQYF. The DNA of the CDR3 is TGCGCCAGCAGCCAGGAACTAGCGGGGTTTCGAGAGACCCAGTACTTC.

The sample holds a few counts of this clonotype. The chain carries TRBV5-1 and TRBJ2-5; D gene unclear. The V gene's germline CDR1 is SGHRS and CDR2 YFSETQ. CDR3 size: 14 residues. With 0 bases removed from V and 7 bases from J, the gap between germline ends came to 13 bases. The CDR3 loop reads CASSLEVRRGTQYF. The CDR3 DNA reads TGCGCCAGCAGCTTGGAGGTGAGGCGAGGGACCCAGTACTTC.

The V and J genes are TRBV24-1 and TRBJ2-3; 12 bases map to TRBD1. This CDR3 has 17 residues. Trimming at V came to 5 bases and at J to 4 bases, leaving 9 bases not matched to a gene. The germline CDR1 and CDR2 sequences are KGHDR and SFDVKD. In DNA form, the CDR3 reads TGTGCCACCAGTGCCCCCCGGGACAGGGGGCATTCAGATACGCAGTATTTT. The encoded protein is CATSAPRDRGHSDTQYF.

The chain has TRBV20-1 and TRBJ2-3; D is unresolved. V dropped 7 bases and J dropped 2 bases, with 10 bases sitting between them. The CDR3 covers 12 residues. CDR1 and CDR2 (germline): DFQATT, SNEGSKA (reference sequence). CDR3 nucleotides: TGCAGTGGAACACCGACCACAGATACGCAGTATTTT. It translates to CSGTPTTDTQYF.

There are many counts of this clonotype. The CDR3 nucleotides are TGTGCCAGCAGTTACTCGAGGCTAGCGGGCTCATCAGATACGCAGTATTTT. Protein product: CASSYSRLAGSSDTQYF. The V call is TRBV6-5, the J call TRBJ2-3, with 8 bases that match TRBD2. The V gene end was trimmed by 0 bases and the J gene end by 4 bases; junction bases not matched to a gene: 9. Germline V lookup: CDR1 MNHEY, CDR2 SVGAGI. The CDR3 is 17 residues long.

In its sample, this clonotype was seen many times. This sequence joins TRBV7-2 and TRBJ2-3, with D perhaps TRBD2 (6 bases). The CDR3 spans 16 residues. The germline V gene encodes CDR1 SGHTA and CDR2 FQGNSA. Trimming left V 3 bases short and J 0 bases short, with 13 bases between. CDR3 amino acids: CASSFGLQASTDTQYF. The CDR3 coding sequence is TGTGCCAGCAGCTTCGGACTACAGGCTAGCACAGATACGCAGTATTTT.

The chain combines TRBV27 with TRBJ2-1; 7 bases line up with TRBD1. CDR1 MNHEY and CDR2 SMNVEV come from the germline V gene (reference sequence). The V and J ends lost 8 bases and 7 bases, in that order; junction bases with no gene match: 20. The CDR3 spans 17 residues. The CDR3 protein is CASGLLDPTGNSNEQFF. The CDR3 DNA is TGTGCCAGCGGATTGTTGGACCCGACAGGGAATAGTAATGAGCAGTTCTTC.

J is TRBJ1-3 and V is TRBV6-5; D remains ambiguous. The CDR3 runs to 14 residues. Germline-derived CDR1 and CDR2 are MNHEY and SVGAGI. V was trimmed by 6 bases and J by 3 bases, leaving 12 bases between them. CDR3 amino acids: CASSRQDYGNTIYF. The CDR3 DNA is TGTGCCAGCAGCCGCCAGGATTATGGAAACACCATATATTTT.

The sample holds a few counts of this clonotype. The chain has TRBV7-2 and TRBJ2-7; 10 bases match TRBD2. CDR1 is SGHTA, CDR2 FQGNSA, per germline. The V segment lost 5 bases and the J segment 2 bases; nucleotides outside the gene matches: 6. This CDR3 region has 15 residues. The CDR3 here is CASSPAGTSAYEQYF. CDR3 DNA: TGTGCCAGCAGCCCCGCCGGGACTAGCGCCTACGAGCAGTACTTC.